Listed below are T cell receptor beta chains from one sample, sequenced in a study of T cell repertoires in cytomegalovirus infection. TCRdb passed the reads through MiXCR, listing each CDR3 protein once. The sample shows around 100,000 distinct CDR3 sequences, 30% to 35% of them seen only once. Antigen specificity for these receptors is unknown. Sequenced here: CD8+ T cells from cultured PBMCs, sampled from culture after CMV antigen stimulation. Every receptor here comes from a human donor in good health (CMV status not recorded). Some clones in this sample may be carry-over from other donors' samples. CDR3s include the opening cysteine and the closing phenylalanine or tryptophan. The D gene is left open where the match is weak. Part of the rows lack a size; the others show once, few, many or a class for expanded clones.

D gene	clone size	V gene	J gene	CDR3 protein	CDR3 DNA
TRBD2	few	TRBV19	TRBJ2-7	CASSNGLASYEQYF	TGTGCCAGTAGTAACGGACTAGCCAGCTACGAGCAGTACTTC
TRBD1	many	TRBV4-1	TRBJ2-7	CASSQDLTGTGADEQYF	TGCGCCAGCAGCCAAGATTTGACAGGGACAGGTGCCGACGAGCAGTACTTC
-	many	TRBV2	TRBJ1-5	CASRDSGGNQPQHF	TGTGCCAGCAGGGATTCAGGGGGCAATCAGCCCCAGCATTTT
TRBD1	-	TRBV6-2/TRBV6-3	TRBJ1-2	CASSFTPGQGASGYTF	TGTGCCAGCAGCTTTACCCCGGGACAGGGGGCGTCTGGCTACACCTTC
-	few	TRBV11-1	TRBJ2-3	CASSLGRRRSTDTQYF	TGTGCCAGCAGCTTAGGCCGGAGACGGAGCACAGATACGCAGTATTTT
-	many	TRBV5-6	TRBJ1-1	CASSQAGRDLVAFF	TGTGCCAGCAGCCAAGCAGGACGGGATCTTGTAGCTTTCTTT
-	many	TRBV12-3/TRBV12-4	TRBJ2-1	CASSRDTAWSSYNEQFF	TGTGCCAGCAGTCGGGACACAGCATGGAGCTCCTACAATGAGCAGTTCTTC
-	few	TRBV6-5	TRBJ2-7	CASSPLHRGGPSYEQYF	TGTGCCAGCAGTCCACTGCACAGGGGAGGCCCTTCCTACGAGCAGTACTTC
TRBD1	-	TRBV9	TRBJ2-3	CASSVTGTDTDTQYF	TGTGCCAGCAGCGTGACCGGGACAGACACAGATACGCAGTATTTT
-	many	TRBV12-3/TRBV12-4	TRBJ1-6	CASSYTTEPYNSPLHF	TGTGCCAGCAGCTATACGACAGAGCCCTATAATTCACCCCTCCACTTT
-	-	TRBV2	TRBJ1-5	CASNPFENQPQHF	TGTGCCAGCAATCCTTTTGAGAATCAGCCCCAGCATTTT
TRBD2	few	TRBV7-3	TRBJ2-3	CASSLGPSGVTDTQYF	TGTGCCAGCAGCTTAGGCCCTAGCGGAGTCACAGATACGCAGTATTTT
TRBD2	few	TRBV7-8	TRBJ2-3	CASSLGLAGASTDTQYF	TGTGCCAGCAGCTTAGGGCTAGCGGGGGCCAGCACAGATACGCAGTATTTT
-	many	TRBV2	TRBJ2-5	CASSGRSETQYF	TGTGCCAGCAGTGGTAGATCAGAGACCCAGTACTTC
-	few	TRBV27	TRBJ2-7	CASSLGAEGNSYEQYF	TGTGCCAGCAGTTTGGGGGCGGAGGGGAACTCCTACGAGCAGTACTTC
TRBD2	-	TRBV7-8	TRBJ2-1	CASGSGGTSYNEQFF	TGTGCCAGCGGTTCGGGGGGGACCTCCTACAATGAGCAGTTCTTC
-	-	TRBV6-8	TRBJ1-1	CASSYSLGGEAFF	TGTGCCAGCAGTTACTCCCTCGGCGGTGAAGCTTTCTTT
TRBD2	many	TRBV11-2	TRBJ2-5	CASSLGLAGGRETQYF	TGTGCCAGCAGCTTAGGACTAGCGGGGGGTCGGGAGACCCAGTACTTC
-	many	TRBV7-2	TRBJ2-7	CASSPSDAHYEQYF	TGTGCCAGCAGCCCCTCGGACGCCCACTACGAGCAGTACTTC
TRBD2	many	TRBV7-2	TRBJ2-3	CASSSRVAGGTDTQYF	TGTGCCAGCAGCTCCAGGGTAGCGGGGGGCACAGATACGCAGTATTTT
-	-	TRBV27	TRBJ2-7	CASSLFGGGQLYEQYF	TGTGCCAGCAGTTTATTCGGCGGGGGCCAACTCTACGAGCAGTACTTC
-	-	TRBV13	TRBJ1-1	CASSLFGVPNAEAFF	TGTGCCAGCAGCTTATTCGGTGTGCCTAACGCTGAAGCTTTCTTT
TRBD1	-	TRBV20-1	TRBJ2-7	CSSLTDRDEQYF	TGCAGTTCCTTAACAGACAGGGACGAGCAGTACTTC
TRBD2	-	TRBV7-6	TRBJ2-5	CASSFLAGEGLETQYF	TGTGCCAGCAGCTTCCTAGCGGGGGAAGGATTAGAGACCCAGTACTTC
-	few	TRBV4-3	TRBJ2-2	CASSQDRVYTGELFF	TGCGCCAGCAGCCAAGACCGGGTTTATACCGGGGAGCTGTTTTTT
TRBD1	many	TRBV5-1	TRBJ1-1	CASSIGTGGRTEAFF	TGCGCCAGCAGCATCGGGACAGGGGGCCGCACTGAAGCTTTCTTT
-	-	TRBV6-2/TRBV6-3	TRBJ2-5	CASSYSASRETQYF	TGTGCCAGCAGTTACTCTGCCAGCAGAGAGACCCAGTACTTC
-	few	TRBV4-1	TRBJ2-3	CASSLRWGGSTDTQYF	TGCGCCAGCAGCCTTCGTTGGGGCGGTAGCACAGATACGCAGTATTTT
-	-	TRBV11-1	TRBJ2-3	CASSPFRGGADTQYF	TGTGCCAGCAGCCCCTTCAGAGGGGGGGCCGATACGCAGTATTTT
-	-	TRBV9	TRBJ2-6	CASSPSPGAGANVLTF	TGTGCCAGCAGCCCCTCCCCCGGGGCTGGGGCCAACGTCCTGACTTTC
TRBD1	-	TRBV2	TRBJ1-2	CAGSDRIAYGYTF	TGTGCCGGGTCGGACAGGATCGCCTATGGCTACACCTTC
-	few	TRBV6-2/TRBV6-3	TRBJ2-2	CASSYAHDWFTGELFF	TGTGCCAGCAGTTACGCACATGACTGGTTCACCGGGGAGCTGTTTTTT